A selection of T cell receptor beta chains follows, all from one sample in a study of blood T cell repertoires in COVID-19. Only in-frame clones appear in the TCRdb table, and some are missing; sequencing was by immunoSEQ multiplex PCR. The sample lists roughly 79,000 clones, approximately 82% occurring once. The sequencing input was peripheral blood. The receptor set was obtained from a human donor in a cohort sampled during active COVID-19. The conserved cysteine and the conserved F or W are not part of the CDR3 here. Fields, in order: V gene, D gene, J gene, CDR3 length, clone size, CDR3 protein. A D gene is named only where the DNA matches it firmly. Only some rows state a clone size, as once, few, many or a class for expanded clones.

v_call: TRBV6-6
d_call: .
j_call: TRBJ1-2
cdr3_length: 13
clone_size: few
cdr3_aa: ASSLGTSHSLGYT

v_call: TRBV4-1
d_call: .
j_call: TRBJ2-7
cdr3_length: 14
clone_size: .
cdr3_aa: ASSQDNNRGGYEQY

v_call: TRBV7-2
d_call: TRBD2
j_call: TRBJ2-7
cdr3_length: 13
clone_size: .
cdr3_aa: ASSLSLAGSYEQY

v_call: TRBV28
d_call: .
j_call: TRBJ2-7
cdr3_length: 10
clone_size: .
cdr3_aa: ASSGTAYEQY

v_call: TRBV30
d_call: TRBD2
j_call: TRBJ2-3
cdr3_length: 16
clone_size: .
cdr3_aa: AWSLKAGGPKGTDTQY

v_call: TRBV2
d_call: TRBD1
j_call: TRBJ1-3
cdr3_length: 13
clone_size: .
cdr3_aa: ASTPTGVLGNTIY

v_call: TRBV6-5
d_call: .
j_call: TRBJ1-6
cdr3_length: 13
clone_size: .
cdr3_aa: ASSMTNSYNSPLH

v_call: TRBV6-5
d_call: TRBD1
j_call: TRBJ1-3
cdr3_length: 13
clone_size: .
cdr3_aa: ASKVGQDSGNTIY

v_call: TRBV7-9
d_call: .
j_call: TRBJ2-7
cdr3_length: 12
clone_size: .
cdr3_aa: ASSFLQGAYEQY

v_call: TRBV12-3/TRBV12-4
d_call: .
j_call: TRBJ2-7
cdr3_length: 10
clone_size: .
cdr3_aa: ASSLSGGEQY

v_call: TRBV11-3
d_call: .
j_call: TRBJ2-2
cdr3_length: 12
clone_size: .
cdr3_aa: ASSQKPGSGELF

v_call: TRBV11-2
d_call: .
j_call: TRBJ2-7
cdr3_length: 11
clone_size: .
cdr3_aa: ASSSPGTYEQY

v_call: TRBV5-1
d_call: TRBD2
j_call: TRBJ2-7
cdr3_length: 12
clone_size: .
cdr3_aa: ASSLTSGGAEQY

v_call: TRBV19
d_call: .
j_call: TRBJ2-7
cdr3_length: 11
clone_size: .
cdr3_aa: ASSKARSYEQY

v_call: TRBV19
d_call: .
j_call: TRBJ1-1
cdr3_length: 12
clone_size: .
cdr3_aa: ASSPRTQGTEAF

v_call: TRBV9
d_call: .
j_call: TRBJ1-3
cdr3_length: 13
clone_size: .
cdr3_aa: ASSVEGRGMDTIY

v_call: TRBV27
d_call: TRBD2
j_call: TRBJ2-7
cdr3_length: 14
clone_size: .
cdr3_aa: ASSLAPLGGASEQY

v_call: TRBV7-8
d_call: TRBD1
j_call: TRBJ1-4
cdr3_length: 13
clone_size: .
cdr3_aa: ASSLGTGGKEKLF

v_call: TRBV12-5
d_call: TRBD1
j_call: TRBJ2-3
cdr3_length: 12
clone_size: once
cdr3_aa: ASGFQGATDTQY

v_call: TRBV5-8
d_call: .
j_call: TRBJ1-3
cdr3_length: 12
clone_size: once
cdr3_aa: ASSPGTLGNTIY

v_call: TRBV5-4
d_call: .
j_call: TRBJ1-1
cdr3_length: 13
clone_size: few
cdr3_aa: ASSPGLGRGTEAF

v_call: TRBV3-1/TRBV3-2
d_call: .
j_call: TRBJ2-7
cdr3_length: 12
clone_size: .
cdr3_aa: ASSILQSRDEQY

v_call: TRBV6-6
d_call: .
j_call: TRBJ1-3
cdr3_length: 12
clone_size: once
cdr3_aa: ASSTQGLRNTIY

v_call: TRBV4-1
d_call: .
j_call: TRBJ1-1
cdr3_length: 14
clone_size: .
cdr3_aa: ASSQSRPGLNAEAF

v_call: TRBV5-4
d_call: TRBD1
j_call: TRBJ2-5
cdr3_length: 14
clone_size: .
cdr3_aa: ASSPPPTGDQETQY

v_call: TRBV5-1
d_call: TRBD1
j_call: TRBJ2-5
cdr3_length: 12
clone_size: .
cdr3_aa: ASRKGTGGETQY

v_call: TRBV12-3/TRBV12-4
d_call: TRBD1
j_call: TRBJ1-1
cdr3_length: 11
clone_size: .
cdr3_aa: ASRGQANTEAF

v_call: TRBV5-1
d_call: TRBD2
j_call: TRBJ2-3
cdr3_length: 12
clone_size: .
cdr3_aa: ASSLAGGVDTQY

v_call: TRBV7-2
d_call: TRBD2
j_call: TRBJ2-7
cdr3_length: 16
clone_size: few
cdr3_aa: ASSLGPSGGAPSYEQY

v_call: TRBV2
d_call: .
j_call: TRBJ1-4
cdr3_length: 12
clone_size: .
cdr3_aa: ASSVQGLVEKLF

v_call: TRBV21-1
d_call: .
j_call: TRBJ1-6
cdr3_length: 13
clone_size: once
cdr3_aa: ASISRVVYNSPLH

v_call: TRBV6-6
d_call: .
j_call: TRBJ2-3
cdr3_length: 11
clone_size: .
cdr3_aa: ASSYGSPDTQY

v_call: TRBV5-6
d_call: .
j_call: TRBJ1-2
cdr3_length: 13
clone_size: few
cdr3_aa: ASSLAPAGRYGYT

v_call: TRBV19
d_call: .
j_call: TRBJ1-1
cdr3_length: 13
clone_size: .
cdr3_aa: ASSIDQYPNTEAF

v_call: TRBV19
d_call: TRBD1
j_call: TRBJ1-1
cdr3_length: 13
clone_size: .
cdr3_aa: ASSQSGTANTEAF

v_call: TRBV7-3
d_call: TRBD2
j_call: TRBJ2-3
cdr3_length: 13
clone_size: .
cdr3_aa: ASSGGDGYTDTQY

v_call: TRBV25-1
d_call: TRBD1
j_call: TRBJ1-6
cdr3_length: 12
clone_size: .
cdr3_aa: ASSGDRVNSPLH

v_call: TRBV11-2
d_call: .
j_call: TRBJ1-1
cdr3_length: 13
clone_size: .
cdr3_aa: ASSLVPGMNTEAF

v_call: TRBV2
d_call: .
j_call: TRBJ1-1
cdr3_length: 11
clone_size: few
cdr3_aa: ASRQGSGTEAF

v_call: TRBV29-1
d_call: TRBD1
j_call: TRBJ2-7
cdr3_length: 9
clone_size: .
cdr3_aa: SVRTGNEQY

v_call: TRBV18
d_call: .
j_call: TRBJ1-2
cdr3_length: 13
clone_size: .
cdr3_aa: ASSFQGGVSYGYT

v_call: TRBV6-2/TRBV6-3
d_call: .
j_call: TRBJ2-7
cdr3_length: 15
clone_size: .
cdr3_aa: ASSHISRADHPYEQY

v_call: TRBV5-6
d_call: .
j_call: TRBJ2-7
cdr3_length: 13
clone_size: .
cdr3_aa: ASSSGRTTPYEQY

v_call: TRBV4-3
d_call: TRBD1
j_call: TRBJ2-7
cdr3_length: 14
clone_size: .
cdr3_aa: ASSQEWGQGTYEQY

v_call: TRBV6-1
d_call: .
j_call: TRBJ2-5
cdr3_length: 16
clone_size: few
cdr3_aa: ASSEARRGVGYSISQY

v_call: TRBV7-2
d_call: .
j_call: TRBJ2-7
cdr3_length: 10
clone_size: many
cdr3_aa: ASSPDRYEQY

v_call: TRBV20-1
d_call: TRBD2
j_call: TRBJ2-3
cdr3_length: 14
clone_size: .
cdr3_aa: SASRTSGLFTDTQY

v_call: TRBV6-2/TRBV6-3
d_call: .
j_call: TRBJ1-1
cdr3_length: 16
clone_size: .
cdr3_aa: ASSYPQSAGTFNTEAF

v_call: TRBV2
d_call: .
j_call: TRBJ2-7
cdr3_length: 9
clone_size: .
cdr3_aa: ASSRDYEQY

v_call: TRBV5-1
d_call: .
j_call: TRBJ2-5
cdr3_length: 11
clone_size: .
cdr3_aa: ASNPGNKETQY

v_call: TRBV12-5
d_call: TRBD1
j_call: TRBJ2-5
cdr3_length: 12
clone_size: once
cdr3_aa: ASGLGGPGSTQY

v_call: TRBV6-2/TRBV6-3
d_call: TRBD2
j_call: TRBJ2-7
cdr3_length: 16
clone_size: .
cdr3_aa: ASSTGLAGGPGRYEQY